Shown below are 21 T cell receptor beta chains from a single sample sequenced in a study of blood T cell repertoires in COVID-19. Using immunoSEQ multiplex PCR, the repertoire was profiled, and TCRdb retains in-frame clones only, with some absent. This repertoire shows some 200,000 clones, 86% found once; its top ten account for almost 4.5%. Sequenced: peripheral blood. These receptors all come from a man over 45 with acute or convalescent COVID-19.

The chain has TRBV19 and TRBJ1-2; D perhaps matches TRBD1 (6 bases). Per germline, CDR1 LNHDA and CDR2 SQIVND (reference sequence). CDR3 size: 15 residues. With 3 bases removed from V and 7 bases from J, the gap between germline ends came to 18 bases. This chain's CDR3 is CASSISWSRGGGYTF. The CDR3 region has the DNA TGTGCCAGTAGTATCTCGTGGAGTCGAGGGGGTGGCTACACCTTC.

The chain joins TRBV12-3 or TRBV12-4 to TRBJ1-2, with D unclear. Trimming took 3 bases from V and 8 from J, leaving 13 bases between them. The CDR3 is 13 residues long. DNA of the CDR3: TGTGCCAGCAGTTTCGGTGGGAGTGGAGGCTACACCTTC. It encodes CASSFGGSGGYTF.

CDR3 DNA sequence: TGTGCCAGCAGAAGGACAGTAGACCCCGGAGATACGCAGTATTTT. This sequence encodes CASRRTVDPGDTQYF. This chain uses TRBV27 with TRBJ2-3; perhaps TRBD1 as D (6 bases). This CDR3 has 15 residues. Germline CDR1 MNHEY, CDR2 SMNVEV (reference sequence). Trimming took 6 bases from V and 5 from J, leaving 18 bases between them.

CDR3 region: CASSFNRGTNYGYTF. CDR3 bases: TGTGCCAGCAGCTTCAACAGGGGTACTAACTATGGCTACACCTTC. The chain uses TRBV5-4 and TRBJ1-2; 7 bases fit TRBD1. CDR3 length: 15 residues. V shed 2 bases, J shed 0 bases, and the junction held 4 bases outside the gene matches. Per the germline V gene, CDR1 is SGHNT and CDR2 is YYREEE (reference sequence).

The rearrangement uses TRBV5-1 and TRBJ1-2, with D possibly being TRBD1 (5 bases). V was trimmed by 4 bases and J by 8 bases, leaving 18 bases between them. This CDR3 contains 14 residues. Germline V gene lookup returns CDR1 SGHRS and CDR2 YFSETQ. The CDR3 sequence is CASSGSGPPWGYTF. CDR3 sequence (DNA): TGCGCCAGCAGCGGATCAGGGCCGCCTTGGGGCTACACCTTC.

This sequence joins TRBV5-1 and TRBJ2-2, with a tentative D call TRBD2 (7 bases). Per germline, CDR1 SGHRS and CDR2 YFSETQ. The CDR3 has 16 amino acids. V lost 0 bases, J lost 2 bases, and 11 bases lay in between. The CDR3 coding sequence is TGCGCCAGCAGCTTGGATGGGGGGGCTAACACCGGGGAGCTGTTTTTT. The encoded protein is CASSLDGGANTGELFF. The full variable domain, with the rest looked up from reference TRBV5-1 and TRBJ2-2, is KAGVTQTPRYLIKTRGQQVTLSCSPISGHRSVSWYQQTPGQGLQFLFEYFSETQRNKGNFPGRFSGRQFSNSRSEMNVSTLELGDSALYLCASSLDGGANTGELFFGEGSRLTVL.

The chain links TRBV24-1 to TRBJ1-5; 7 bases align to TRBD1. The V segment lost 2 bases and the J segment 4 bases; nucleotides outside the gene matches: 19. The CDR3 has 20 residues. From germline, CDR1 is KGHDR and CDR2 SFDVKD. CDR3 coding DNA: TGTGCCACCAGTGATTATTCCAGCGGCCCGAAACAGGGGTCGAATCAGCCCCAGCATTTT. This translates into CATSDYSSGPKQGSNQPQHF.

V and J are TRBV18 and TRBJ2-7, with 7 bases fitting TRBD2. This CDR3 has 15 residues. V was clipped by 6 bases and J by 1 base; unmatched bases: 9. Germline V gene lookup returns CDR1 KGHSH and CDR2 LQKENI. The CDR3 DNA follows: TGTGCCAGCTCGATGGGAGGGGACCGTTCCTACGAGCAGTACTTC. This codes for CASSMGGDRSYEQYF.

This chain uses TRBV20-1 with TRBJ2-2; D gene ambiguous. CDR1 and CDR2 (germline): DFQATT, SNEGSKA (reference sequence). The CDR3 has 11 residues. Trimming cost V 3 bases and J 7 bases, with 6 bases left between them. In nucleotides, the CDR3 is TGCAGTGCTAGGAAGAGCGGGGAGCTGTTTTTT. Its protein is CSARKSGELFF.

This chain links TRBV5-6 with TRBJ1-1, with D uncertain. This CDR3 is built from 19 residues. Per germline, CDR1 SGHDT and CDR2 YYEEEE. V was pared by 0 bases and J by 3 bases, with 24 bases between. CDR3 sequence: CASSLAVDEAGRIYTEAFF. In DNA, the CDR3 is TGTGCCAGCAGCTTGGCCGTTGACGAGGCGGGGAGAATTTACACTGAAGCTTTCTTT.

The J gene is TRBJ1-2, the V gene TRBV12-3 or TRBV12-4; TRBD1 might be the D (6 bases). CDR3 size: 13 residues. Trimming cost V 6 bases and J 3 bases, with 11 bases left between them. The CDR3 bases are TGTGCCAGCAGCAATACAGGGTACTATGGCTACACCTTC. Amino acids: CASSNTGYYGYTF.

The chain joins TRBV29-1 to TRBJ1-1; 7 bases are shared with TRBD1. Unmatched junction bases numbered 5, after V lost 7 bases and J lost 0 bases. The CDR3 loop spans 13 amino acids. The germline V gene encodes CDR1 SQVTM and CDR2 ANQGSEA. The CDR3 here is CSADREMNTEAFF. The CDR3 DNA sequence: TGCAGCGCAGACAGGGAGATGAACACTGAAGCTTTCTTT.

CDR3: CASSPGTTRDETQYF. The DNA of the CDR3 is TGTGCCAGCAGCCCCGGGACTACCCGGGATGAGACCCAGTACTTC. The chain has TRBV11-3 and TRBJ2-5, with 7 bases fitting TRBD2. From germline, CDR1 is SGHNT and CDR2 YENEEA. V lost 5 bases and J lost 5; bases outside the gene matches: 11. This CDR3 spans 15 amino acids.

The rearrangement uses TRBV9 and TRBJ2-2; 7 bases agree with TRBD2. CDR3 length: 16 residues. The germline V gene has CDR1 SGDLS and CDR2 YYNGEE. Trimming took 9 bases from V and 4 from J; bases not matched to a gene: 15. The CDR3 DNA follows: TGTGCCACCTCCCCCGGGAGGCCCGAAGCCACCGGGGAGCTGTTTTTT. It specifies CATSPGRPEATGELFF.

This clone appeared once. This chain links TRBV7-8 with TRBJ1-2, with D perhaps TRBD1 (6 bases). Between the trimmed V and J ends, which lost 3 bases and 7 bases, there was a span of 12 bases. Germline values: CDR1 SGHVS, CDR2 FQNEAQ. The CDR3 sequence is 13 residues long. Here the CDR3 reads CASSFARGGGYTF. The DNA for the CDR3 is TGTGCCAGCAGCTTTGCCAGGGGTGGTGGCTACACCTTC.

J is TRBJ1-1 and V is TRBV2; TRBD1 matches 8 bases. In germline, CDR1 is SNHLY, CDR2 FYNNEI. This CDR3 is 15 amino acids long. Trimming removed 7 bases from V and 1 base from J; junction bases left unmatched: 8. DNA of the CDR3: TGTGCCAGCACGTCTCCTGGGACAGGGAACACTGAAGCTTTCTTT. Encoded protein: CASTSPGTGNTEAFF.

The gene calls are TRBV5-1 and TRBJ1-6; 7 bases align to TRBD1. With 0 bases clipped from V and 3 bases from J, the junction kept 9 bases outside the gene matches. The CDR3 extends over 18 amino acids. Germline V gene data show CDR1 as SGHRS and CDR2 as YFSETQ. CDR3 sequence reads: CASSLAFTGAIYNSPLHF. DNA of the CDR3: TGCGCCAGCAGCTTGGCCTTCACAGGGGCCATCTATAATTCACCCCTCCACTTT.

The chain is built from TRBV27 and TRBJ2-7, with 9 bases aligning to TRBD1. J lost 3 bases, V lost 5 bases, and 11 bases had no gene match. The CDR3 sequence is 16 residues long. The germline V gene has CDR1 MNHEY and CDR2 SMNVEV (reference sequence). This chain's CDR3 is CASSVGAGTGSYEQYF. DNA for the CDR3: TGTGCCAGCAGTGTTGGAGCCGGGACAGGGAGCTACGAGCAGTACTTC.

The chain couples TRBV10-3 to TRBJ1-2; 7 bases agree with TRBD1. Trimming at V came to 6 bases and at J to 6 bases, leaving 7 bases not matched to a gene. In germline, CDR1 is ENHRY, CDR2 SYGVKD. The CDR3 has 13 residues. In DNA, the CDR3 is TGTGCCATCAGCTTAACAGGGGTCAATGGCTACACCTTC. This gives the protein CAISLTGVNGYTF.

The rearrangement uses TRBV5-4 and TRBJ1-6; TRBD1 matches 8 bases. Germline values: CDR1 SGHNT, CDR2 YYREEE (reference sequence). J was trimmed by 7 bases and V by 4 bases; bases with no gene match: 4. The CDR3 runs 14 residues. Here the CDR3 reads CASSPGQGNSPLHF. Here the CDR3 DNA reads TGTGCCAGCAGCCCCGGACAGGGCAATTCACCCCTCCACTTT.

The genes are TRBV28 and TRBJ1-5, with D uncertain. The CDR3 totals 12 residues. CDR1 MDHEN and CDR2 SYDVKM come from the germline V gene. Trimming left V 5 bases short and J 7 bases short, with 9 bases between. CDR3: CASSPPGQPQHF. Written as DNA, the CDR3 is TGTGCCAGCAGTCCTCCGGGGCAGCCCCAGCATTTT.